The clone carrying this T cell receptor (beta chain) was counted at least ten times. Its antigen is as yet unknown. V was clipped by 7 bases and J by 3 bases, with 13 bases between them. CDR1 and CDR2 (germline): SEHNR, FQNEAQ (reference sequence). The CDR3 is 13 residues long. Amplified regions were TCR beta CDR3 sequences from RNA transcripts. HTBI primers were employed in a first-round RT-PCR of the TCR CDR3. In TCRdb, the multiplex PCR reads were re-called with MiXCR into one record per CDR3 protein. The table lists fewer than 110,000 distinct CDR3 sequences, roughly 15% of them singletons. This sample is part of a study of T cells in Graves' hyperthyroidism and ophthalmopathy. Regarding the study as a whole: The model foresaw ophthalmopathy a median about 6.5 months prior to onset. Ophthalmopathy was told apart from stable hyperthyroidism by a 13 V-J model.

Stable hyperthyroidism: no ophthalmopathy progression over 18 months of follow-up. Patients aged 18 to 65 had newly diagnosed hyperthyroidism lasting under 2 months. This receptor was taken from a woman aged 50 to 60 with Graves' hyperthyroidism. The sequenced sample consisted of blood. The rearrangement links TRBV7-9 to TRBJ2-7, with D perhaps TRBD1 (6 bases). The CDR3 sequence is CASNTGHNYEQYF. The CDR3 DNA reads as TGTGCCAGCAATACAGGGCATAACTACGAGCAGTACTTC.